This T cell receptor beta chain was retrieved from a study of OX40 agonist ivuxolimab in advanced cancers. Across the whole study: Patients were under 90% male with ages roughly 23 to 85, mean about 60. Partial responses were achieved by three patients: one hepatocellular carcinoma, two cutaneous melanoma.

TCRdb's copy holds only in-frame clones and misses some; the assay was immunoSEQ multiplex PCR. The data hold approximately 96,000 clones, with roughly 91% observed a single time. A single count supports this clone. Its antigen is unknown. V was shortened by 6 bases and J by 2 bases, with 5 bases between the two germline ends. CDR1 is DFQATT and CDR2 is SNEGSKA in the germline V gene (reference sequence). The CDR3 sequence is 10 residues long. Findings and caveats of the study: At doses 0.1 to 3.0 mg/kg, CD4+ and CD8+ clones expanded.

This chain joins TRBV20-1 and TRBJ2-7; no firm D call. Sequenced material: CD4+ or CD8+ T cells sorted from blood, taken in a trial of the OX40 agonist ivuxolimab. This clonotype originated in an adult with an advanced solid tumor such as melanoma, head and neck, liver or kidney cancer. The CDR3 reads CSARTYEQYF. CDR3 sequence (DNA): TGCAGTGCGAGAACCTACGAGCAGTACTTC.